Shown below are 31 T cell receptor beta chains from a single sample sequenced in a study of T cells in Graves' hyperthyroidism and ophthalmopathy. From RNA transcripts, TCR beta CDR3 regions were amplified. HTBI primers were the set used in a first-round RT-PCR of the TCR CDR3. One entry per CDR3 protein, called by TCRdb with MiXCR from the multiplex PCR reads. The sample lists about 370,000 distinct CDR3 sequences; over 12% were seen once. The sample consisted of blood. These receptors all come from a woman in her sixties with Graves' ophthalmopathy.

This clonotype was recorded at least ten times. Written as DNA, the CDR3 is TGTGCCACCAGCCAACAGGGATCGGACTATGGCTACACCTTC. Translated, it gives CATSQQGSDYGYTF. The genes are TRBV24-1 and TRBJ1-2, with D maybe TRBD1 (6 bases). Germline assignment: CDR1 KGHDR and CDR2 SFDVKD. Trimming shortened V by 7 bases and J by 3 bases, and 14 bases separated the two germline ends. This CDR3 is 14 amino acids long.

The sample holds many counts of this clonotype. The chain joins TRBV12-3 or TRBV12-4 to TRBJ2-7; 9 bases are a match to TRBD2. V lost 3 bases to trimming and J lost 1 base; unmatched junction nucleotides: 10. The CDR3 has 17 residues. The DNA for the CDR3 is TGTGCCAGCAGTTTTCGTGCGGGAGGGACAGTTTCCTACGAGCAGTACTTC. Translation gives CASSFRAGGTVSYEQYF.

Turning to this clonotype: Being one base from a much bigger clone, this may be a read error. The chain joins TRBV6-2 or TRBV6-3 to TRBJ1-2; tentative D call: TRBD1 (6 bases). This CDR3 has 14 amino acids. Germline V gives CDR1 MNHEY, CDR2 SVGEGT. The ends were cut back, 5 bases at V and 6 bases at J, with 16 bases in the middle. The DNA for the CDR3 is TGTGCCAGCAGTCCCCTGTCTCAGGGGCATGGCTACACCTTC. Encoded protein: CASSPLSQGHGYTF.

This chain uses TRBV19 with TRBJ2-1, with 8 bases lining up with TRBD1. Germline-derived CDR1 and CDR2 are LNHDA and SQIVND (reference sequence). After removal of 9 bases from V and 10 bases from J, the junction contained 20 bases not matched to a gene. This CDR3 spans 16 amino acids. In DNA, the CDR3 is TGTGCCAGCAACGGACGACAGGGGAGGTCAATAGGGGAGCAGTTCTTC. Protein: CASNGRQGRSIGEQFF.

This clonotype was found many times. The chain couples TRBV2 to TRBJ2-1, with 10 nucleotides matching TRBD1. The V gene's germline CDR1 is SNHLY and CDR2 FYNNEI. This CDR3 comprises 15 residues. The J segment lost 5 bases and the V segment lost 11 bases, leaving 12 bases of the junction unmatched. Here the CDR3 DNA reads TGTGCCGTTAGCTCGTGGGACAGGGGCGACAATGAGCAGTTCTTC. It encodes CAVSSWDRGDNEQFF.

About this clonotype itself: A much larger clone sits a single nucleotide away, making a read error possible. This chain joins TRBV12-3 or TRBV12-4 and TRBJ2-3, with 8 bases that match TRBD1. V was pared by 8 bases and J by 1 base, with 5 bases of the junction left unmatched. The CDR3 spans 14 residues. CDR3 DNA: TGTGCCAGCTCAGGGGGCTGGTGCACAGATACGCAGTATTTT. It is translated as CASSGGWCTDTQYF.

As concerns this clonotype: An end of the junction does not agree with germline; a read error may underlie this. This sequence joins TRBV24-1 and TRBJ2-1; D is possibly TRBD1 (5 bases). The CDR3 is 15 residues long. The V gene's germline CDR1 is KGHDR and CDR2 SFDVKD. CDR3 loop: CTTSDSSRQYNEQFF. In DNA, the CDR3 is TGTACCACCAGTGATTCTTCTCGACAGTACAATGAGCAGTTCTTC.

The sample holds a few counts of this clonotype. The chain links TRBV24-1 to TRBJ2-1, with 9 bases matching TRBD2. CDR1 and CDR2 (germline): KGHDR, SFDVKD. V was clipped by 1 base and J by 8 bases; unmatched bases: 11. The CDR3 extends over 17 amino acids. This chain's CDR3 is CATSDFTLAGTLDEQFF. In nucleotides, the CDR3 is TGTGCCACCAGTGATTTTACGCTAGCGGGAACCCTAGATGAGCAGTTCTTC.

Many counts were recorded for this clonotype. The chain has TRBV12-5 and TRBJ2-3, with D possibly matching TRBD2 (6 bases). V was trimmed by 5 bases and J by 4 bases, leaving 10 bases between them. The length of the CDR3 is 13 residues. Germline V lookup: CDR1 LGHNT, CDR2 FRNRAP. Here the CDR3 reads CASGPVAADTQYF. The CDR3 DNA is TGTGCTAGTGGTCCCGTAGCGGCAGATACGCAGTATTTT.

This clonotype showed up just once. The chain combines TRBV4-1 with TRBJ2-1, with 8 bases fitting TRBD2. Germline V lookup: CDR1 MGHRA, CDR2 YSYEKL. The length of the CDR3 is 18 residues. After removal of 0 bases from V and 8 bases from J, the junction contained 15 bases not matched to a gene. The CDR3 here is CASSQDYPPSGRVDEQFF. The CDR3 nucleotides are TGCGCCAGCAGCCAAGATTATCCCCCCAGCGGGAGAGTCGATGAGCAGTTCTTC.

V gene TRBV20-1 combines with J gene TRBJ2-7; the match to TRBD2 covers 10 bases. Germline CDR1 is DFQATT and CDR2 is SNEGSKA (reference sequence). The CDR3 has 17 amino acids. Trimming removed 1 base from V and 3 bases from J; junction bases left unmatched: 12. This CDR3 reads CSARGLAGDGADYEQYF. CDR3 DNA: TGCAGTGCTAGAGGGCTAGCGGGGGACGGAGCGGACTACGAGCAGTACTTC.

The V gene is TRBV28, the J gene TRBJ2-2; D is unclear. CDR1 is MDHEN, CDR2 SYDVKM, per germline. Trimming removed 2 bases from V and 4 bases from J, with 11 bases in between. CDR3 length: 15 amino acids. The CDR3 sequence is CASSLTVPSTGELFF. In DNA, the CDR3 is TGTGCCAGCAGTTTAACCGTTCCGAGCACCGGGGAGCTGTTTTTT.

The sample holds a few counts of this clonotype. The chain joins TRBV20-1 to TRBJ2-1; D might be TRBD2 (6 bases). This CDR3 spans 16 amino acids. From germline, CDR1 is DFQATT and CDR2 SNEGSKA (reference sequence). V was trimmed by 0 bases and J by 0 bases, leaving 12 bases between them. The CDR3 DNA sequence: TGCAGTGCTAGAGATCTTAGCGGTAGCTCCTACAATGAGCAGTTCTTC. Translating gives CSARDLSGSSYNEQFF.

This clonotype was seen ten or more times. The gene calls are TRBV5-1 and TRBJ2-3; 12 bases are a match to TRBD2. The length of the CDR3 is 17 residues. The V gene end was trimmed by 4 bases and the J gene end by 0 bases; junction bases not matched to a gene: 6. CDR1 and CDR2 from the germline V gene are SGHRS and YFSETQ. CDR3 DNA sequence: TGCGCCAGCAGCCCGGGTGGGACTAGCGGGAGCACAGATACGCAGTATTTT. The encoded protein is CASSPGGTSGSTDTQYF.

The chain's CDR3 is CASSVTDNEQYF. In DNA, the CDR3 is TGTGCCAGCTCGGTCACCGACAATGAGCAGTACTTC. The chain has TRBV6-1 and TRBJ2-1; no definite D call. The J call may be wrong; the DNA end is better matched by TRBJ2-7. CDR3 length: 12 residues. Germline V lookup: CDR1 MNHNS, CDR2 SASEGT.

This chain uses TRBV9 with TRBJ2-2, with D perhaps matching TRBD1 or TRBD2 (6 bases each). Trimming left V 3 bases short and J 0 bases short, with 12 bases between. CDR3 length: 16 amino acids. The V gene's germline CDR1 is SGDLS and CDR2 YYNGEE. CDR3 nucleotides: TGTGCCAGCAGCGGGGGGGCAGATGCGAACACCGGGGAGCTGTTTTTT. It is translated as CASSGGADANTGELFF.

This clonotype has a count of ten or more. CDR3 amino acids: CASSLSQREVNEQFF. The DNA for the CDR3 is TGCGCCAGCAGCTTGAGTCAGCGGGAGGTCAATGAGCAGTTCTTC. The chain joins TRBV5-1 to TRBJ2-1, with 9 bases aligning to TRBD2. Germline V gene lookup returns CDR1 SGHRS and CDR2 YFSETQ. The V segment lost 1 base and the J segment 6 bases; nucleotides outside the gene matches: 5. The CDR3 runs 15 residues.

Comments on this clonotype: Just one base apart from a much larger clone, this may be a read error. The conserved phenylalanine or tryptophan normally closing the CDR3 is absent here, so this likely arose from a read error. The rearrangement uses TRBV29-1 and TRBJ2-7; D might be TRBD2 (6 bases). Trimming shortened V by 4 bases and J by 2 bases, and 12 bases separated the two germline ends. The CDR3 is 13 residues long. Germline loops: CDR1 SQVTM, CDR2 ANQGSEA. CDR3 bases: TGCAGCGTTGCGGAGGGTTCTCCCTACGAGCAGTACCTC. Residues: CSVAEGSPYEQYL.

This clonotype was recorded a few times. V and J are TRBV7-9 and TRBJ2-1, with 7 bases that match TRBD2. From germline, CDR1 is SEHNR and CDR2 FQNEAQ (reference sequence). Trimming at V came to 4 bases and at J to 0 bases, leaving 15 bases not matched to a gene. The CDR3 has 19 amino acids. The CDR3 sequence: CASSSFGLAVPSSYNEQFF. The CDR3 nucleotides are TGTGCCAGCAGCTCCTTCGGGCTAGCGGTACCCAGCTCCTACAATGAGCAGTTCTTC.

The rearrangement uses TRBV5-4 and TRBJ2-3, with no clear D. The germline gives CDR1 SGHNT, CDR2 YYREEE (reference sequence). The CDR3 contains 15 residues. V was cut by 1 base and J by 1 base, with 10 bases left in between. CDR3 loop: CASSLIGRGTDTQYF. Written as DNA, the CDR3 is TGTGCCAGCAGCTTGATAGGGCGTGGCACAGATACGCAGTATTTT.

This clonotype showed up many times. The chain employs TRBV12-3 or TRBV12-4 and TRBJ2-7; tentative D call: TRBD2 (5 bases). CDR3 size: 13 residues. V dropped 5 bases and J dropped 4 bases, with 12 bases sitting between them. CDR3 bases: TGTGCCAGCAGTCTCAGGACTGGTTACGAGCAGTACTTC. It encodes CASSLRTGYEQYF.

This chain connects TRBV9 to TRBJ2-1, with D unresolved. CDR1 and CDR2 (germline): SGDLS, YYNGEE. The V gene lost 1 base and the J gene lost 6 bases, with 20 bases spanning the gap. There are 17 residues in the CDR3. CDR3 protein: CASSVRPEPATGNEQFF. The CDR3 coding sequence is TGTGCCAGCAGCGTACGCCCGGAGCCGGCGACCGGCAATGAGCAGTTCTTC.

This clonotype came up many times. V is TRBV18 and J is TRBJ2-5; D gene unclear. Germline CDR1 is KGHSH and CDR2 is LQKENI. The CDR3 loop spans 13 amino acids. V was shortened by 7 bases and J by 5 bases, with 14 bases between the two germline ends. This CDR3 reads CASFPGAGETQYF. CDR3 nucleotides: TGTGCCAGCTTCCCCGGAGCTGGGGAGACCCAGTACTTC.

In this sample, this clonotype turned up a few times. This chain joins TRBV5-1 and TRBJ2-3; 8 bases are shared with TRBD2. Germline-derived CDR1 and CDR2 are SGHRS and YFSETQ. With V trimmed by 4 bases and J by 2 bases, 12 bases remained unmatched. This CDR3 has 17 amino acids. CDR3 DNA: TGCGCCAGCAGCCTCCCCGGGGCTAGCGGGTCCACAGATACGCAGTATTTT. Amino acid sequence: CASSLPGASGSTDTQYF.

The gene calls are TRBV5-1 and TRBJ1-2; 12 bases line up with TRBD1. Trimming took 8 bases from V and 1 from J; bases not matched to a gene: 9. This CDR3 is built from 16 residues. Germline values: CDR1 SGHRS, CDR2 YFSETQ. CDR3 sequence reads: CASFPGQGADNYGYTF. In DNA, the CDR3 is TGCGCCAGTTTCCCGGGACAGGGGGCGGATAACTATGGCTACACCTTC. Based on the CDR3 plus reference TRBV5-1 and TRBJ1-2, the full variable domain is KAGVTQTPRYLIKTRGQQVTLSCSPISGHRSVSWYQQTPGQGLQFLFEYFSETQRNKGNFPGRFSGRQFSNSRSEMNVSTLELGDSALYLCASFPGQGADNYGYTFGSGTRLTVV.

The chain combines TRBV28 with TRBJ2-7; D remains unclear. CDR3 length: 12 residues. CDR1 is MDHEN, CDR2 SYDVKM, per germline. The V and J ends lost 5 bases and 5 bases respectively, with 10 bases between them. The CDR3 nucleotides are TGTGCCAGCAGTCTGGGATTCGACGAGCAGTACTTC. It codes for CASSLGFDEQYF.

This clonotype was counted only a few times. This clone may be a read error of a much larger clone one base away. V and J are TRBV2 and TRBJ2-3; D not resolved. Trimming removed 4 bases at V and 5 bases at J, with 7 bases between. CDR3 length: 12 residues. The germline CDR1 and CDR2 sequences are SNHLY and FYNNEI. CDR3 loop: CASSVNGDTQYF. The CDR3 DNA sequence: TGTGCCAGCAGTGTTAACGGAGATACGCAGTATTTT.

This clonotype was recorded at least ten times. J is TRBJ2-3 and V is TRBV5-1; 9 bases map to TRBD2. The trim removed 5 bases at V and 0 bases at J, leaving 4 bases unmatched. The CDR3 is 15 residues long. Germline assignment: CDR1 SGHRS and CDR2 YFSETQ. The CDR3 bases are TGCGCCAGCAGTCATAGCGGGAGAAGCACAGATACGCAGTATTTT. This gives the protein CASSHSGRSTDTQYF.

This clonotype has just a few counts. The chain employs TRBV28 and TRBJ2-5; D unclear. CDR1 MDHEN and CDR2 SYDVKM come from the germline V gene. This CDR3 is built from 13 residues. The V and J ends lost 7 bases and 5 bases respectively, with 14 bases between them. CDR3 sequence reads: CASNSRVWETQYF. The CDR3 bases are TGTGCCAGCAACAGTAGGGTGTGGGAGACCCAGTACTTC.

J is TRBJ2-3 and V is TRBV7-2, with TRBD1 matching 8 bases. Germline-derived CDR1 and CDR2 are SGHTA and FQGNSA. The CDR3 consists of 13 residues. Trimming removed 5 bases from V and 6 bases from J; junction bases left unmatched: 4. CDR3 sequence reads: CASSANRGDTQYF. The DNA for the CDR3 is TGTGCCAGCAGCGCCAACAGGGGGGATACGCAGTATTTT.

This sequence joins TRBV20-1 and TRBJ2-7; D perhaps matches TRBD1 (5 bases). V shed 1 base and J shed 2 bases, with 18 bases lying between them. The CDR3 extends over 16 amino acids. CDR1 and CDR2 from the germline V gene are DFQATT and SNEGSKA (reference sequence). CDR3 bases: TGCAGTGCTAGAGGACTCCCTTCCAGCAGGGCCTACGAGCAGTACTTC. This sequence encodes CSARGLPSSRAYEQYF.